The 13 T cell receptor beta chains below were found in one sample sequenced in a study of PD-L1 blockade in urothelial cancer. The time point is: peripheral blood 6 weeks after treatment start. The repertoire was sequenced with immunoSEQ multiplex PCR; TCRdb's copy has only in-frame clones and lacks some. Among about 50,000 clones listed, around 82% were seen once. Sequences were derived from PBMCs, sampled around atezolizumab (anti-PD-L1) treatment. These receptors were obtained from a man aged 45-60 years with urothelial cancer.

The genes are TRBV5-1 and TRBJ2-7; no reliable D call. This CDR3 region has 13 residues. V was trimmed by 0 bases and J by 1 base, leaving 5 bases between them. The germline V gene encodes CDR1 SGHRS and CDR2 YFSETQ. The CDR3 sequence: CASSLVESYEQYF. The CDR3 DNA sequence: TGCGCCAGCAGCTTGGTAGAGTCCTACGAGCAGTACTTC.

The V and J genes are TRBV7-6 and TRBJ1-6, with a tentative D call TRBD1 (5 bases). V lost 5 bases and J 9 bases, leaving 20 bases between the germline ends. Germline CDR1 reads SGHVS; CDR2 reads FNYEAQ. There are 16 residues in the CDR3. The chain's CDR3 is CASSPSVGGAISPLHF. The DNA of the CDR3 is TGTGCCAGCAGCCCCTCTGTTGGAGGGGCGATTTCACCCCTCCACTTT.

The rearrangement links TRBV6-6 to TRBJ2-1, with 8 bases lining up with TRBD1. The V gene end was trimmed by 6 bases and the J gene end by 3 bases; junction bases not matched to a gene: 7. This CDR3 has 15 residues. Germline lookup yields CDR1 MNHNY and CDR2 SVGAGI (reference sequence). The CDR3 DNA follows: TGTGCCAGCAGGACGGACAGGGCCTACTACAATGAGCAGTTCTTC. It yields the protein CASRTDRAYYNEQFF.

V usage is TRBV5-1 and J usage is TRBJ2-7; 7 bases agree with TRBD1. Per the germline V gene, CDR1 is SGHRS and CDR2 is YFSETQ. J was trimmed by 3 bases and V by 7 bases; bases with no gene match: 10. The CDR3 consists of 14 residues. Here the CDR3 reads CASSPRQGNYEQYF. DNA of the CDR3: TGCGCCAGCTCCCCCCGACAGGGTAACTACGAGCAGTACTTC.

The V call is TRBV9, the J call TRBJ2-2; D is ambiguous. Trimming left V 4 bases short and J 6 bases short, with 10 bases between. This CDR3 comprises 13 residues. Germline CDR1 is SGDLS and CDR2 is YYNGEE. CDR3 nucleotides: TGTGCCAGCAGCTTTGGGCCCCCCGGGGAGCTGTTTTTT. This translates into CASSFGPPGELFF.

The chain employs TRBV28 and TRBJ1-2; no firm D call. Deletions cut 5 bases from V and 0 bases from J, with 4 bases between. The CDR3 contains 12 residues. Germline V lookup: CDR1 MDHEN, CDR2 SYDVKM. CDR3 in amino acids: CASSVANYGYTF. DNA for the CDR3: TGTGCCAGCAGTGTAGCTAACTATGGCTACACCTTC.

The V and J genes are TRBV7-9 and TRBJ2-1, with D possibly TRBD1 on 6 matching bases. The CDR3 loop spans 16 amino acids. Trimming removed 1 base at V and 1 base at J, with 11 bases between. The germline V gene encodes CDR1 SEHNR and CDR2 FQNEAQ (reference sequence). This CDR3 reads CASSLVGGSSYNEQFF. The CDR3 region has the DNA TGTGCCAGCAGCTTAGTTGGGGGCTCATCCTACAATGAGCAGTTCTTC.

This clone was found a few times. The chain couples TRBV10-2 to TRBJ2-3, with D maybe TRBD2 (5 bases). Germline values: CDR1 WSHSY, CDR2 SAAADI. There are 14 residues in the CDR3. V was cut by 6 bases and J by 2 bases, with 12 bases left in between. CDR3 nucleotide sequence: TGCGCCAGCAGGGGAGAGACCCACACAGATACGCAGTATTTT. This gives the protein CASRGETHTDTQYF.

The chain recombines TRBV6-6 with TRBJ2-2; possible D gene TRBD1, 6 bases. V dropped 5 bases and J dropped 7 bases, with 14 bases sitting between them. CDR1 and CDR2 from the germline V gene are MNHNY and SVGAGI (reference sequence). This CDR3 is built from 14 residues. The CDR3 sequence is CASSKRQEVGELFF. The CDR3 coding sequence is TGTGCCAGCAGTAAACGACAGGAGGTCGGGGAGCTGTTTTTT.

The CDR3 nucleotides are TGTGCCAGCACCCCATGGGGAGGATCGAACACCGGGGAGCTGTTTTTT. Protein: CASTPWGGSNTGELFF. The chain recombines TRBV27 with TRBJ2-2; tentative D call: TRBD2 (6 bases). V dropped 7 bases and J dropped 0 bases, with 15 bases sitting between them. Germline CDR1 reads MNHEY; CDR2 reads SMNVEV (reference sequence). The CDR3 covers 16 residues.

This clone was recorded once. V is TRBV28 and J is TRBJ2-2; 9 bases fit TRBD1. Germline CDR1 and CDR2: MDHEN and SYDVKM. V lost 2 bases and J lost 7; bases outside the gene matches: 5. The CDR3 contains 15 residues. CDR3 sequence: CASSLGDRDVGELFF. The CDR3 coding sequence is TGTGCCAGCAGTTTAGGGGACAGGGACGTCGGGGAGCTGTTTTTT.

This clone was recorded a few times. This rearrangement joins TRBV6-5 to TRBJ2-2, with D perhaps TRBD1 (5 bases). Trimming left V 5 bases short and J 0 bases short, with 10 bases between. Germline loops: CDR1 MNHEY, CDR2 SVGAGI. This CDR3 comprises 15 residues. CDR3 region: CASSQGAANTGELFF. The CDR3 coding sequence is TGTGCCAGCAGTCAAGGGGCCGCGAACACCGGGGAGCTGTTTTTT.

Only one count was recorded for this clone. In DNA form, the CDR3 reads TGTGCCAGCAGCTTAGAGGCCGTATGGGCGGGGGGAAGCACAGATACGCAGTATTTT. It codes for CASSLEAVWAGGSTDTQYF. The rearrangement links TRBV7-2 to TRBJ2-3, with 8 bases lining up with TRBD2. The junction had 12 bases not matched to a gene; V was cut back by 1 base and J by 0 bases. The CDR3 contains 19 residues. Germline loops: CDR1 SGHTA, CDR2 FQGNSA.